This record looks at one TCR beta chain sequence and its context. Its target is unknown. The sample belongs to a study of T-cell reconstitution after alpha-beta-depleted transplantation in children. Study results and limitations: Some patients showed high day-60 TCRbeta diversity, which derived from surviving recipient T cells and thymic progenitors. One year after transplant, T-cell counts and diversity came mostly from newly produced T cells.

Molecular barcoding with unique molecular identifiers was used for the TCRbeta library. TCRdb reprocessed the PCR reads with MiXCR, giving one entry per CDR3 protein. Of about 980,000 distinct CDR3 sequences listed, about 26% are singletons. The sequenced sample was PBMCs, mostly from graft donor cells, obtained 360 days after TCRalphabeta/CD19-depleted stem cell transplant. This receptor was obtained from a boy younger than two who had a stem cell transplant for SCID, so the T cells may come from the graft donor.

In nucleotides, the CDR3 is TGTGCCAGCAGCTTTTTGGCGACAGGGACCCCTTACGAGCAGTACTTC. The encoded protein is CASSFLATGTPYEQYF. V gene TRBV7-9 combines with J gene TRBJ2-7, with 7 bases lining up with TRBD1. V gave up 3 bases and J gave up 4 bases; unmatched junction bases: 12. The germline V gene encodes CDR1 SEHNR and CDR2 FQNEAQ (reference sequence). This CDR3 is built from 16 residues.